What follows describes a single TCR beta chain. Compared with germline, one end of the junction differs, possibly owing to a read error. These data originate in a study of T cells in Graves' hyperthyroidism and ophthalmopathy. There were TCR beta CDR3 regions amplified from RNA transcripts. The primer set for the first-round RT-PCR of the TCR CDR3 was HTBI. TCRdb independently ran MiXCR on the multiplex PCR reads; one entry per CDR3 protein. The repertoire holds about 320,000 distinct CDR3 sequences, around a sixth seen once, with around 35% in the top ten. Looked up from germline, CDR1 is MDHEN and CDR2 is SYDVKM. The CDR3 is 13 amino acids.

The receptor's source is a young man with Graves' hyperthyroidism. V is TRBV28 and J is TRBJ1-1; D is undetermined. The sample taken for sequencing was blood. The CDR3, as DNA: TGCGCCAGCAGACCCGACCTGAACGCTGAAGCTTTCTTT. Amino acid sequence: CASRPDLNAEAFF.